What follows describes a single T cell receptor beta chain. This CDR3 spans 16 amino acids. CDR1 is MDHEN, CDR2 SYDVKM, per germline. Losses at the gene ends were 7 bases for V and 2 bases for J; bases not matched to a gene: 8. PCR was performed using 60 Vbeta and 13 Jbeta primers. Profiled with immunoSEQ multiplex PCR; TCRdb holds only in-frame clones, not every one. The table lists 160,000 or so clones, over 70% of them singletons. This record comes from a study of cytomegalovirus exposure and HLA in healthy donors. Study background: Unique TCRs numbering some 80 million, obtained from HLA-typed donors, made up an early data release.

The chain employs TRBV28 and TRBJ2-7; 13 bases match TRBD2. Sequencing was carried out using PBMCs. The receptor was derived from a woman aged 40-49 years in good health and CMV-seropositive. The CDR3 nucleotides read TGTGCCAGCACCTCCCAGGGACTAGCGGGGACCTACGAGCAGTACTTC. This encodes CASTSQGLAGTYEQYF.